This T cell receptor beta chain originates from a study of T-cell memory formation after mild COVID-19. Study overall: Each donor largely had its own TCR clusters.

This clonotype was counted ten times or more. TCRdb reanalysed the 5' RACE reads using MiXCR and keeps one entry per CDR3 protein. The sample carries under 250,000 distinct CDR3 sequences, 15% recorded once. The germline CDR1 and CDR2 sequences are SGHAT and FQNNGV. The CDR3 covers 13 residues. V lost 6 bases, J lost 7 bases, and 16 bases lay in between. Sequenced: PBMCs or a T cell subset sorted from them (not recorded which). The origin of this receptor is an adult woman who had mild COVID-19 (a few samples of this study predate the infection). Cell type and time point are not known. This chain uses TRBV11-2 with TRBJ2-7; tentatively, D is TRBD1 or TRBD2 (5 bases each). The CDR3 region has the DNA TGTGCCAGCAGGGGGACGGGGATGGGGGAGCAGTACTTC. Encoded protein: CASRGTGMGEQYF.